These 21 T cell receptor beta chains were sequenced from one sample in a study of spatial heterogeneity in lung cancer. Via MiXCR, TCRdb re-called the 5' RACE reads, giving one row per CDR3 protein. The sample contains some 52,000 distinct CDR3 sequences, roughly 6.5% of which appear only once. Time point described: sample taken at primary tumor resection. Researchers sequenced whole RNA taken from tumor, nontumor lung or frozen PBMC without sorting. This specimen was PBMCs, taken at surgery. The receptors shown here come from a female donor with early-stage non-small cell lung cancer.

The sample holds many counts of this clonotype. This chain uses TRBV28 with TRBJ2-3; 9 nucleotides agree with TRBD1. Trimming at V came to 6 bases and at J to 2 bases, leaving 6 bases not matched to a gene. This CDR3 region has 15 residues. Germline loops: CDR1 MDHEN, CDR2 SYDVKM. DNA for the CDR3: TGTGCCAGCAGGGGAGGACAGGGGCACACAGATACGCAGTATTTT. This gives the protein CASRGGQGHTDTQYF.

This clonotype was observed a few times. The chain is built from TRBV4-2 and TRBJ2-5; TRBD2 agrees at 7 bases. CDR1 is LGHNA, CDR2 YNFKEQ, per germline. J was trimmed by 5 bases and V by 6 bases; bases with no gene match: 12. CDR3 length: 15 amino acids. CDR3 DNA: TGTGCCAGCAGTCGGGAGGCCGGGACTTCGGAGACCCAGTACTTC. Translated, it gives CASSREAGTSETQYF.

This clonotype was observed at least ten times. CDR3 residues: CSVRMRVYGYTF. CDR3 DNA sequence: TGCAGCGTAAGGATGCGGGTCTATGGCTACACCTTC. The V call is TRBV29-1, the J call TRBJ1-2; D is unresolved. V lost 6 bases to trimming and J lost 4 bases, with 12 bases between them. Germline loops: CDR1 SQVTM, CDR2 ANQGSEA. The CDR3 runs 12 residues.

This clonotype is categorized as medium-sized. J is TRBJ2-7 and V is TRBV29-1; D may be TRBD1 (5 bases). V was clipped by 3 bases and J by 5 bases, with 17 bases between them. Germline V gene sequence: CDR1 SQVTM, CDR2 ANQGSEA. This CDR3 contains 14 residues. Here the CDR3 reads CSVDFGQGNHEQYF. Here the CDR3 DNA reads TGCAGCGTTGATTTTGGTCAGGGCAACCACGAGCAGTACTTC.

The chain recombines TRBV18 with TRBJ2-7; TRBD2 is a possible D gene (6 bases). V shed 3 bases and J shed 5 bases, with 14 bases lying between them. Per germline, CDR1 KGHSH and CDR2 LQKENI. The CDR3 consists of 14 residues. CDR3 protein: CASSPGRERDEQYF. DNA for the CDR3: TGTGCCAGCTCACCTGGCCGGGAGCGAGACGAGCAGTACTTC.

The chain uses TRBV9 and TRBJ1-2; 12 bases agree with TRBD1. Germline CDR1 reads SGDLS; CDR2 reads YYNGEE. This CDR3 is built from 15 residues. The ends lost 4 bases at V and 8 bases at J; junction bases unmatched: 9. The DNA for the CDR3 is TGTGCCAGCAGCCGGTTGGGACAGGGGGCTCCGGGCTACACCTTC. Translating it yields CASSRLGQGAPGYTF.

This clonotype was counted ten times or more. The chain joins TRBV2 to TRBJ1-5; 10 nucleotides match TRBD1. This CDR3 has 13 amino acids. V dropped 4 bases and J dropped 6; count of bases not matched to a gene: 0. The V gene's germline CDR1 is SNHLY and CDR2 FYNNEI. As DNA, the CDR3 is TGTGCCAGCAGTGGGACAGGGGGTCAGCCCCAGCATTTT. It is translated as CASSGTGGQPQHF.

This clonotype was recorded many times. The chain has TRBV28 and TRBJ2-7; 9 nucleotides match TRBD1. The V and J ends lost 4 bases and 4 bases, in that order; junction bases with no gene match: 5. Germline CDR1 is MDHEN and CDR2 is SYDVKM. The CDR3 runs 14 residues. Here the CDR3 reads CASSSTGGIYEQYF. As DNA, the CDR3 is TGTGCCAGCAGTTCTACAGGGGGCATATACGAGCAGTACTTC.

There are a few counts of this clonotype. This sequence joins TRBV7-2 and TRBJ2-3; D is ambiguous. This CDR3 has 15 amino acids. Per the germline V gene, CDR1 is SGHTA and CDR2 is FQGNSA. V was shortened by 1 base and J by 0 bases, with 8 bases between the two germline ends. Here the CDR3 reads CASSLGGHSTDTQYF. CDR3 nucleotide sequence: TGTGCCAGCAGCTTAGGAGGCCACAGCACAGATACGCAGTATTTT.

This clonotype rates as medium-sized. The chain carries TRBV7-9 and TRBJ2-4; D is unclear. The CDR3 consists of 14 residues. Trimming removed 2 bases at V and 8 bases at J, with 13 bases between. Germline V CDR1 and CDR2: SEHNR, FQNEAQ (reference sequence). CDR3 in DNA: TGTGCCAGCAGCTTATCGTCGGTGGGTGACATTCAGTACTTC. The encoded protein is CASSLSSVGDIQYF.

The chain uses TRBV2 and TRBJ2-5; D possibly corresponds to TRBD1 (6 bases). The germline V gene encodes CDR1 SNHLY and CDR2 FYNNEI. The V end lost 4 bases, the J end lost 5 bases, and 11 bases lay between the germline ends. The CDR3 is made up of 13 amino acids. CDR3 amino acids: CASSVNRAETQYF. The CDR3 bases are TGTGCCAGCAGTGTGAACAGGGCCGAGACCCAGTACTTC.

This clonotype occurred many times. V and J are TRBV28 and TRBJ2-7, with TRBD2 matching over 12 bases. Germline V CDR1 and CDR2: MDHEN, SYDVKM. J gave up 2 bases and V 8 bases, and 4 bases lay outside the gene matches. This CDR3 has 14 residues. CDR3 nucleotide sequence: TGTGCCAGCTCCCGACTAGCGGGGGCCTACGAGCAGTACTTC. Amino acid sequence: CASSRLAGAYEQYF.

This clonotype was counted many times. J is TRBJ1-5 and V is TRBV5-8, with TRBD1 matching 7 bases. V was clipped by 4 bases and J by 2 bases; unmatched bases: 9. The germline V gene encodes CDR1 SGHTS and CDR2 YDEGEE. The CDR3 spans 16 residues. The CDR3 sequence is CASSNRLGGGNQPQHF. The CDR3 nucleotides are TGTGCCAGCAGCAACCGGCTAGGGGGCGGCAATCAGCCCCAGCATTTT. Supplemented by reference TRBV5-8 and TRBJ1-5, the full variable domain reads EAGVTQSPTHLIKTRGQQATLRCSPISGHTSVYWYQQALGLGLQFLLWYDEGEERNRGNFPPRFSGRQFPNYSSELNVNALELEDSALYLCASSNRLGGGNQPQHFGDGTRLSIL.

This clonotype was seen many times. J is TRBJ1-1 and V is TRBV9, with no clear D. CDR3 size: 14 residues. The V and J ends lost 4 bases and 4 bases respectively, with 14 bases between them. CDR1 and CDR2 from the germline V gene are SGDLS and YYNGEE. Here the CDR3 reads CASSPRSSSTEAFF. The CDR3 DNA is TGTGCCAGCAGCCCCAGGTCTTCGAGCACTGAAGCTTTCTTT.

This clonotype was observed many times. The chain uses TRBV19 and TRBJ1-5; D unresolved. Trimming removed 7 bases from V and 3 bases from J, with 10 bases in between. Germline V gives CDR1 LNHDA, CDR2 SQIVND (reference sequence). This CDR3 has 13 amino acids. CDR3 sequence: CASNGMYNQPQHF. In DNA form, the CDR3 reads TGTGCCAGTAACGGGATGTACAATCAGCCCCAGCATTTT.

The chain has TRBV27 and TRBJ2-5; D is uncertain. Trimming left V 3 bases short and J 5 bases short, with 10 bases between. Germline values: CDR1 MNHEY, CDR2 SMNVEV (reference sequence). The CDR3 sequence is 13 residues long. The CDR3 DNA is TGTGCCAGCAGTTTGAGCAGGTGGGAGACCCAGTACTTC. Translation gives CASSLSRWETQYF.

V is TRBV20-1 and J is TRBJ2-3, with 7 nucleotides matching TRBD1. Germline assignment: CDR1 DFQATT and CDR2 SNEGSKA (reference sequence). This CDR3 contains 16 residues. V shed 0 bases, J shed 7 bases, and the junction held 13 bases outside the gene matches. The CDR3 here is CSARELYRTGVNTQYF. The CDR3 DNA reads TGCAGTGCTAGAGAACTCTATAGGACAGGAGTTAATACGCAGTATTTT.

This clonotype appeared a single time. CDR3 bases: TGCGCCAGCAGCCAACCCCTCATTCGAGGGGTTCCCTACGAGCAGTACTTC. This translates into CASSQPLIRGVPYEQYF. The rearrangement uses TRBV4-1 and TRBJ2-7; D is possibly TRBD1 or TRBD2 (5 bases each). The CDR3 totals 17 residues. Deletions cut 2 bases from V and 2 bases from J, with 19 bases between. Germline V gives CDR1 MGHRA, CDR2 YSYEKL.

This sequence joins TRBV20-1 and TRBJ2-1; D remains ambiguous. V was clipped by 6 bases and J by 0 bases, with 15 bases between them. CDR1 DFQATT and CDR2 SNEGSKA come from the germline V gene (reference sequence). The CDR3 spans 15 residues. This chain's CDR3 is CSAPDRSRSYNEQFF. The CDR3 nucleotides are TGCAGTGCCCCCGACCGATCTCGCTCCTACAATGAGCAGTTCTTC.

This clonotype was seen at least ten times. The chain combines TRBV5-1 with TRBJ2-5; the D gene is possibly TRBD1 (5 bases). The V and J ends lost 0 bases and 4 bases respectively, with 13 bases between them. CDR3 length: 15 amino acids. Germline loops: CDR1 SGHRS, CDR2 YFSETQ. The CDR3 region is CASSLVSQGAETQYF. As DNA, the CDR3 is TGCGCCAGCAGCTTGGTGTCTCAGGGCGCAGAGACCCAGTACTTC.

This clonotype was seen ten or more times. The chain has TRBV28 and TRBJ2-3; TRBD2 matches 13 bases. Germline assignment: CDR1 MDHEN and CDR2 SYDVKM. The V and J ends lost 10 bases and 5 bases, in that order; junction bases with no gene match: 9. The CDR3 length is 15 residues. The chain's CDR3 is CATGRLAGGIDTQYF. As DNA, the CDR3 is TGTGCCACGGGACGACTAGCGGGGGGTATAGATACGCAGTATTTT.